The source of this T cell receptor beta chain is a study of read filtering for tumor transcriptome and immune sequencing. Study in general: Eight or nine patients were R-ISS I, about 16 were R-ISS II, 6 or 7 were R-ISS III. Study observations and caveats: Without single-read clonotypes, shared clonotype proportions correlated more between IR-seq and RNA-seq. Sorted CD138-negative bone marrow cells were not purified T cells.

In its sample, this clonotype was seen many times. Its antigen remains unidentified. Germline values: CDR1 LGHDT, CDR2 YNNKEL (reference sequence). V was shortened by 1 base and J by 1 base, with 14 bases between the two germline ends. There are 17 residues in the CDR3. The library was built from about 370 ng RNA with molecular barcoded adaptors for alpha/delta and beta/gamma chains. A single record per CDR3 protein comes from TCRdb applying MiXCR to the reads. The sample lists 120,000 or so distinct CDR3 sequences, 10% to 15% occurring once. The J gene is TRBJ1-5, the V gene TRBV3-1; D might be TRBD1 (5 bases). The source of this sequence is a donor aged 40 or over with multiple myeloma. The specimen was a population of CD138-negative cells sorted from bone marrow. The CDR3 DNA sequence: TGTGCCAGCAGCCAAGGAGGTGGGTGGGGGAGCAATCAGCCCCAGCATTTT. Translation: CASSQGGGWGSNQPQHF.